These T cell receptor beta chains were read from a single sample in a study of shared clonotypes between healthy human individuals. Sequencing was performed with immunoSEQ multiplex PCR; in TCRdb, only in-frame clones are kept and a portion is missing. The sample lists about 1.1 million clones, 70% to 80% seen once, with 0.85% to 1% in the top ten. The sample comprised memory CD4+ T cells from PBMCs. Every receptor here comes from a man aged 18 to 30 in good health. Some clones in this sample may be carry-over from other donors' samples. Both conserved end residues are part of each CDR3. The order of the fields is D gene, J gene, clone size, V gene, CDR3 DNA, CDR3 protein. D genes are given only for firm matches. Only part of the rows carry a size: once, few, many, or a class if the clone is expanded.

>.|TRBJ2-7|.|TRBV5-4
TGTGCCAGCAGCTTGGTGGTAGGGCGGGAGCAGTACTTC
CASSLVVGREQYF
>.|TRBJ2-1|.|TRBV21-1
TGTGCCAGCAGCAAAGCGCTCGAAAAAGCGGGAGAGGCCCACAATGAGCAGTTCTTC
CASSKALEKAGEAHNEQFF
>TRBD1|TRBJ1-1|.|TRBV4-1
TGCGCCAGCAGCCTAAGCCGGGACAGAAGACTGAACACTGAAGCTTTCTTT
CASSLSRDRRLNTEAFF
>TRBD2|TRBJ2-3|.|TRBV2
TGTGCCAGCAGCCTCCGCGGACTAGCAGTGGCAGATACGCAGTATTTT
CASSLRGLAVADTQYF
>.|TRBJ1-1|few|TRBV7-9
TGTGCCAGCAGCTCAAGGACCGCCGAAGCTTTCTTT
CASSSRTAEAFF
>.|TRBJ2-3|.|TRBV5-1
TGCGCCAGCAGCTTGTTTAATCGAAACCCCCGAGATACGCAGTATTTT
CASSLFNRNPRDTQYF
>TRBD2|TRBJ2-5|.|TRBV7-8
TGTGCCAGCATCAGACGACTAGCGCAAGAGACCCAGTACTTC
CASIRRLAQETQYF
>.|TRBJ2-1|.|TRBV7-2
TGTGCCAGCAGCCCCTTTTGGCAGCGCAGCTCCTACAATGAGCAGTTCTTC
CASSPFWQRSSYNEQFF
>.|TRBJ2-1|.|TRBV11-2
TGTGCCAGCAGTTTATCCGTGGACGGAACCTACAATGAGCAGTTCTTC
CASSLSVDGTYNEQFF
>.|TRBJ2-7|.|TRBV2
TGTGCCAGCAGTGGTGGAGGAAACGAGCAGTACTTC
CASSGGGNEQYF
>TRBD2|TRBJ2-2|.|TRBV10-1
TGCGCCAGCAGTGATAGTAGAGCGGGAGGGAACACCGGGGAGCTGTTTTTT
CASSDSRAGGNTGELFF
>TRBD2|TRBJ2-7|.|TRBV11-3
TGTGCCAGCCAGAAGACTAGCGGGGACGAGCAGTACTTC
CASQKTSGDEQYF
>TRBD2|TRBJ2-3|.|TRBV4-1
TGCGCCAGCAGCCCCAGGGGAGCGGGACTAGCAGATACGCAGTATTTT
CASSPRGAGLADTQYF
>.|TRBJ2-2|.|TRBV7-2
TGTGCCAGCAGCTCCACCTTCACCGGGGAGCTGTTTTTT
CASSSTFTGELFF
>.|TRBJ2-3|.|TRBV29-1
TGCAGCGTTGGTAGGGGGGGGGCAGATACGCAGTATTTT
CSVGRGGADTQYF
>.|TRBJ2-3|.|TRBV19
TGTGCCAGTACCAACACCGGGCCCAGCACAGATACGCAGTATTTT
CASTNTGPSTDTQYF
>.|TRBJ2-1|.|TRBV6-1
TGTGCCAGTACCCCAGGGGGGAGCTCCTACAATGAGCAGTTCTTC
CASTPGGSSYNEQFF
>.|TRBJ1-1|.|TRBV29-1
TGCAGCGTTATCCCGGGACACAAGTTAGACACTGAAGCTTTCTTT
CSVIPGHKLDTEAFF
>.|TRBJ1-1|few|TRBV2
TGTGCCAGCAGTAGCACAGGGACCACTGAAGCTTTCTTT
CASSSTGTTEAFF
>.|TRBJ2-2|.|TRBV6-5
TGTGCCAGCAGTTCGTACCAGGGTCTCGGGGAGCTGTTTTTT
CASSSYQGLGELFF
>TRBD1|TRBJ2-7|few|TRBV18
TGTGCCAGCTCACCGCTTGGGACAGGGGGTTCTGAGGAGCAGTACTTC
CASSPLGTGGSEEQYF
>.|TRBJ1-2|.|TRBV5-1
TGCGCCAGCAGCTTGGAGCGCCCTTTTTCCTACACCTTC
CASSLERPFSYTF
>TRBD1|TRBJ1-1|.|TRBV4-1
TGCGCCAGCAGCCAGGGACAGGGGGCGATGAACACTGAAGCTTTCTTT
CASSQGQGAMNTEAFF